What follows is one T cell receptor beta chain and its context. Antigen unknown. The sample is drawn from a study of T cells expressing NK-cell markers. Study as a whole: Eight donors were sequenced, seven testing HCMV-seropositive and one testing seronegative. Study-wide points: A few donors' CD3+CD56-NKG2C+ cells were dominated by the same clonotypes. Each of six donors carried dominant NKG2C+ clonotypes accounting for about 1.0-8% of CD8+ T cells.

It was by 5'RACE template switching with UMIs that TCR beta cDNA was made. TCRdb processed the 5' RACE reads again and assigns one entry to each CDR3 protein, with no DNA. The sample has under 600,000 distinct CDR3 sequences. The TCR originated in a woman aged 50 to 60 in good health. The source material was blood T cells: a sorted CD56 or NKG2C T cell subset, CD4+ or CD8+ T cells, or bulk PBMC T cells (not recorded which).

CDR3 region: CASNLRETKNIQYF. This chain links TRBV2 with TRBJ2-4; TCRdb proposes TRBD1, but this gene call is untestable without DNA. CDR1 is SNHLY, CDR2 FYNNEI, per germline. The CDR3 loop spans 14 amino acids.